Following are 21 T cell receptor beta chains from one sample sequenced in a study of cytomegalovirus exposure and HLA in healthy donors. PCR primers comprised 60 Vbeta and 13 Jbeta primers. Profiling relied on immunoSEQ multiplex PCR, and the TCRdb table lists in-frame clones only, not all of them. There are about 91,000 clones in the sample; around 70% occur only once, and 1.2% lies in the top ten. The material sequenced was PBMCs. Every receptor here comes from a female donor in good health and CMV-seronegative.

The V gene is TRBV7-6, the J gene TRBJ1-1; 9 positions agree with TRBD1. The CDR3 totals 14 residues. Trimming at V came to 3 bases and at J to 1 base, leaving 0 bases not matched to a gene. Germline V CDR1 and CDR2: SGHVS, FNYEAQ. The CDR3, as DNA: TGTGCCAGCAGCTTGGGACAGGGGAACACTGAAGCTTTCTTT. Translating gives CASSLGQGNTEAFF.

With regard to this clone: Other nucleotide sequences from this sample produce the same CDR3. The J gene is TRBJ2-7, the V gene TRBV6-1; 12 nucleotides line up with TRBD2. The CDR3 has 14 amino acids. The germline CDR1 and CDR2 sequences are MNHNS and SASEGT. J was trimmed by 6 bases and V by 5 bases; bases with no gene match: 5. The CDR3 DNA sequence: TGTGCCAGCAGTCCGGGACTAGCGGGTTTCGAGCAGTACTTC. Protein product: CASSPGLAGFEQYF.

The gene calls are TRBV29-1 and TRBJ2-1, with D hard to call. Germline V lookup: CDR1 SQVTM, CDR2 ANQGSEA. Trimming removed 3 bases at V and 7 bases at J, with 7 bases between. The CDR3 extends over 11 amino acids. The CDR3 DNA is TGCAGCGTTGAGGTCGGGAATGAGCAGTTCTTC. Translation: CSVEVGNEQFF.

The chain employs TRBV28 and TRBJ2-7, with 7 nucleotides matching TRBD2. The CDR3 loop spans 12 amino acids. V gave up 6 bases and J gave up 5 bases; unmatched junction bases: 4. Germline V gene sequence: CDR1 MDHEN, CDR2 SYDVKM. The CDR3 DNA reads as TGTGCCAGCAGCCGGACTAGAAACGAGCAGTACTTC. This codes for CASSRTRNEQYF. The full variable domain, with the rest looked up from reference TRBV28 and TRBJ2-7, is DVKVTQSSRYLVKRTGEKVFLECVQDMDHENMFWYRQDPGLGLRLIYFSYDVKMKEKGDIPEGYSVSREKKERFSLILESASTNQTSMYLCASSRTRNEQYFGPGTRLTVT.

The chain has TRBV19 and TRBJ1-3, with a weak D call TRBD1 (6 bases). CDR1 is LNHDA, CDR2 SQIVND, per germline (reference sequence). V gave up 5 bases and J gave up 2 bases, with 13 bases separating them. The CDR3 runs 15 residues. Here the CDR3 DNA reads TGTGCCAGTAGTCCCCCGGCAGGGGCTGGAAACACCATATATTTT. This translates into CASSPPAGAGNTIYF. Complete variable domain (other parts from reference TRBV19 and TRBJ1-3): DGGITQSPKYLFRKEGQNVTLSCEQNLNHDAMYWYRQDPGQGLRLIYYSQIVNDFQKGDIAEGYSVSREKKESFPLTVTSAQKNPTAFYLCASSPPAGAGNTIYFGEGSWLTVV.

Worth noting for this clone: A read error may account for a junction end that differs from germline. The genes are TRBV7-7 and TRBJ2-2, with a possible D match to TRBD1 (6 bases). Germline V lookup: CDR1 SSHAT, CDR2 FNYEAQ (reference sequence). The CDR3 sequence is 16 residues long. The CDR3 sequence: CASSLLGGANTGELFF. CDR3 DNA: TGTGCTAGCAGCTTATTAGGGGGAGCGAACACCGGGGAGCTGTTTTTT.

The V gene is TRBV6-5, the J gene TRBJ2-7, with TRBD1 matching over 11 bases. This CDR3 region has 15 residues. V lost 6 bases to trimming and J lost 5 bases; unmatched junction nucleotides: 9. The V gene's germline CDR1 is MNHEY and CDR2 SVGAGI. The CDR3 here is CASSQPGTGGNEQYF. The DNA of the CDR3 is TGTGCCAGCAGCCAACCCGGGACAGGGGGAAACGAGCAGTACTTC.

The CDR3 coding sequence is TGTGCCAGCAGTCCTATGGGGGAACCGGGGGCCGGGGAGCTGTTTTTT. It codes for CASSPMGEPGAGELFF. This chain uses TRBV7-2 with TRBJ2-2; possible D gene TRBD2, 6 bases. Germline lookup yields CDR1 SGHTA and CDR2 FQGNSA. This CDR3 region has 16 residues. Trimming left V 6 bases short and J 6 bases short, with 20 bases between.

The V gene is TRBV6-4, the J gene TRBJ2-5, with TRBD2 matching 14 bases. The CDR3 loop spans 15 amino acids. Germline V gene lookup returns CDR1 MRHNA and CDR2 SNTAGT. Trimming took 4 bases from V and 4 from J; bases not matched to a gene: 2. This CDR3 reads CASSVGTSGGETQYF. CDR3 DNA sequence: TGTGCCAGCAGTGTCGGGACTAGCGGGGGAGAGACCCAGTACTTC.

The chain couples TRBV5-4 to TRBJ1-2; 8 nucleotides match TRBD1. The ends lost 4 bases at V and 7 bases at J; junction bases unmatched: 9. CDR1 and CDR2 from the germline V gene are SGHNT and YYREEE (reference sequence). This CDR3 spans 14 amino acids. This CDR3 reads CASSLGQGQRGYTF. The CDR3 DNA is TGTGCCAGCAGCCTAGGACAGGGTCAACGTGGCTACACCTTC.

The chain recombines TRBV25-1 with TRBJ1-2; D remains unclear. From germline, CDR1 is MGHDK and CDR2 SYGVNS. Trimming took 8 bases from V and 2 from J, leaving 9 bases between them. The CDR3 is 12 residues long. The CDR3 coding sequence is TGTGCCAGCGAAGGAGGAAACTATGGCTACACCTTC. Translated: CASEGGNYGYTF.

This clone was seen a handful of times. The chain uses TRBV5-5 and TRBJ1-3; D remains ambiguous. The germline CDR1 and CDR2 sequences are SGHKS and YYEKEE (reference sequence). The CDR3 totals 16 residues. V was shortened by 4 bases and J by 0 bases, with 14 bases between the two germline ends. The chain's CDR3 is CASSPEALLSGNTIYF. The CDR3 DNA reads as TGTGCCAGCAGCCCTGAGGCCCTACTCTCTGGAAACACCATATATTTT.

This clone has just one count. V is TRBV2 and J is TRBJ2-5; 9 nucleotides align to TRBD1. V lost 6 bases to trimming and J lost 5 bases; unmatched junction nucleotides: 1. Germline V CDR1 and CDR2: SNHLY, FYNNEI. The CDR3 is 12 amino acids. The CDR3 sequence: CASRQGAETQYF. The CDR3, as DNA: TGTGCCAGCAGACAGGGGGCGGAGACCCAGTACTTC.

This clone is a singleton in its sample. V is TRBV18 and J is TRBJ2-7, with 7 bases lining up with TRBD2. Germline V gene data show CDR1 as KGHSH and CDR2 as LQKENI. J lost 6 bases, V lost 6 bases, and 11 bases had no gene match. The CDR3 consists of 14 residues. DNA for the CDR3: TGTGCCAGCTCCGCGGGGGAGACGGAGGGCGAGCAGTACTTC. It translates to CASSAGETEGEQYF.

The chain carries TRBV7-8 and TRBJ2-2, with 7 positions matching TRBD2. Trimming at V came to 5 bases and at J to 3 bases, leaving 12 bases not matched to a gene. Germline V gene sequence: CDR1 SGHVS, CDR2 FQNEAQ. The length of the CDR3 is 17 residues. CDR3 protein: CASSTPPGTTYTGELFF. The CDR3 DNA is TGTGCCAGCAGCACTCCCCCCGGGACTACATACACCGGGGAGCTGTTTTTT. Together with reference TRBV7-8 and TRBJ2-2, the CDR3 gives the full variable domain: GAGVSQSPRYKVAKRGQDVALRCDPISGHVSLFWYQQALGQGPEFLTYFQNEAQLDKSGLPSDRFFAERPEGSVSTLKIQRTQQEDSAVYLCASSTPPGTTYTGELFFGEGSRLTVL.

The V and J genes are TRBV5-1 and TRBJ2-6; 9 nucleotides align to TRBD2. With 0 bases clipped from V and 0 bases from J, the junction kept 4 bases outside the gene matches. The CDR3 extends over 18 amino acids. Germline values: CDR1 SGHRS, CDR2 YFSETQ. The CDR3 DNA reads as TGCGCCAGCAGCTTGGTCCCTAGCGGGAACTCTGGGGCCAACGTCCTGACTTTC. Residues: CASSLVPSGNSGANVLTF.

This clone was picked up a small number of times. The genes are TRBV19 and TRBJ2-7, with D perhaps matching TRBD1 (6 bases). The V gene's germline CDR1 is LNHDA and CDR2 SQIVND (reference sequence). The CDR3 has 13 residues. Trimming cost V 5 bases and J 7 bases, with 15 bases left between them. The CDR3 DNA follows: TGTGCCAGTAGTCCGCAACAGGGATTGGAGCAGTACTTC. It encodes CASSPQQGLEQYF.

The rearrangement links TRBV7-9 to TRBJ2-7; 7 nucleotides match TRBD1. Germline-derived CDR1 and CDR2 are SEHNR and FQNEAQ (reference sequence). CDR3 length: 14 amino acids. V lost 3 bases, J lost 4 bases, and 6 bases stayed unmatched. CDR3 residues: CASSFRDSQYEQYF. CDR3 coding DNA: TGTGCCAGCAGCTTCCGGGACAGCCAATACGAGCAGTACTTC.

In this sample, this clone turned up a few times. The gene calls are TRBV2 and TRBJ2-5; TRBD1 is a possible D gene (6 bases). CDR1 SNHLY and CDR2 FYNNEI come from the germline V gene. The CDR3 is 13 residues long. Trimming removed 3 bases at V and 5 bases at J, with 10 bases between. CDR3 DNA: TGTGCCAGCAGTGATGGGGGCGAGGAGACCCAGTACTTC. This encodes CASSDGGEETQYF. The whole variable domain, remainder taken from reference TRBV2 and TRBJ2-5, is EPEVTQTPSHQVTQMGQEVILRCVPISNHLYFYWYRQILGQKVEFLVSFYNNEISEKSEIFDDQFSVERPDGSNFTLKIRSTKLEDSAMYFCASSDGGEETQYFGPGTRLLVL.

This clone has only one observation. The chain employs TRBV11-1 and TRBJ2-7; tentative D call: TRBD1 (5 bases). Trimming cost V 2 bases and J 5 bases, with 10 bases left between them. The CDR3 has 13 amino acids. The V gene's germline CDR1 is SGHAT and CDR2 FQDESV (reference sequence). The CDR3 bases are TGTGCCAGCAGCTTACCAGGGTCCAACGAGCAGTACTTC. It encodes CASSLPGSNEQYF.

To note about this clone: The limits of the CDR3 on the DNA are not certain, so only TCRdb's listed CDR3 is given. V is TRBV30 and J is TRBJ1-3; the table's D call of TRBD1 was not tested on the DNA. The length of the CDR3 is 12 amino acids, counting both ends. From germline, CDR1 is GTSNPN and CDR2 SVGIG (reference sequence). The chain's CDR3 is CAWSVWGRGTYF.